These 15 T cell receptor beta chains were sequenced from one sample in a study of blood T cells in healthy people across ages. Primed by a sample-barcoded 5' primer and a J-beta primer mix, a second PCR proceeded for 7 to 11 cycles. TCRdb redid the calling of the 5' RACE reads with MiXCR, one entry per CDR3 protein. The table includes more than 650,000 distinct CDR3 sequences, approximately 21% detected once. Sequencing was done on a sample of blood. The source is a man aged 65 to 85 in good health.

The rearrangement links TRBV24-1 to TRBJ2-5, with 13 bases fitting TRBD2. The better agreement between TRBJ2-1 and the DNA end casts doubt on the J call. CDR1 KGHDR and CDR2 SFDVKD come from the germline V gene. The CDR3 length is 16 residues. CDR3 sequence reads: CATSDFTSGGGREQFF. CDR3 coding DNA: TGTGCCACCAGTGATTTTACTAGCGGGGGGGGAAGGGAGCAGTTCTTC.

This clonotype was observed a single time. The chain joins TRBV20-1 to TRBJ1-1; no clear D gene. The germline CDR1 and CDR2 sequences are DFQATT and SNEGSKA (reference sequence). This CDR3 has 13 residues. Trimming removed 4 bases at V and 3 bases at J, with 12 bases between. CDR3 sequence: CSANWVSDTEAFF. The CDR3 DNA follows: TGCAGTGCTAACTGGGTGTCTGACACTGAAGCTTTCTTT.

There are a few counts of this clonotype. The chain uses TRBV29-1 and TRBJ2-1; D ambiguous. Germline CDR1 reads SQVTM; CDR2 reads ANQGSEA. This CDR3 comprises 13 residues. V was pared by 4 bases and J by 0 bases, with 7 bases between. The CDR3 DNA reads TGCAGCGTTGCCGTTAGCTCCTACAATGAGCAGTTCTTC. Translated: CSVAVSSYNEQFF.

This clonotype has a handful of counts. The rearrangement uses TRBV12-3 or TRBV12-4 and TRBJ1-3; D remains unclear. Trimming shortened V by 6 bases and J by 10 bases, and 16 bases separated the two germline ends. This CDR3 comprises 13 residues. The CDR3 reads CASRGGQPQTIYF. As DNA, the CDR3 is TGTGCCAGCAGGGGTGGTCAGCCTCAGACCATATATTTT.

The chain recombines TRBV7-2 with TRBJ2-6; D gene unclear. Germline V lookup: CDR1 SGHTA, CDR2 FQGNSA. V dropped 2 bases and J dropped 1 base, with 12 bases sitting between them. The CDR3 is 17 residues long. CDR3 nucleotides: TGTGCCAGCAGCTTAAGGGTCGGATCGTCTGGGGCCAACGTCCTGACTTTC. Translation gives CASSLRVGSSGANVLTF.

The chain uses TRBV5-1 and TRBJ2-1; 8 nucleotides agree with TRBD1. CDR1 is SGHRS, CDR2 YFSETQ, per germline. After removal of 4 bases from V and 6 bases from J, the junction contained 6 bases not matched to a gene. CDR3 length: 14 residues. CDR3 in amino acids: CASSPGQGLNEQFF. CDR3 nucleotide sequence: TGCGCCAGCAGCCCTGGACAGGGTCTCAATGAGCAGTTCTTC.

This clonotype was picked up one time. Being one base from a much bigger clone, this may be a read error. The rearrangement links TRBV29-1 to TRBJ2-1; D might be TRBD1 (5 bases). CDR3 length: 13 residues. Germline V gene sequence: CDR1 SQVTM, CDR2 ANQGSEA. The CDR3 is CSAERGGYNAQFF. The CDR3, as DNA: TGCAGCGCTGAAAGGGGCGGCTACAATGCGCAGTTCTTC.

The table lists this clonotype with a few counts. The chain is built from TRBV4-2 and TRBJ2-5; D is possibly TRBD2 (5 bases). Germline V gene lookup returns CDR1 LGHNA and CDR2 YNFKEQ. This CDR3 is built from 14 residues. V lost 4 bases and J 4 bases, leaving 13 bases between the germline ends. The CDR3 sequence is CASSRNRGSETQYF. The CDR3 bases are TGTGCCAGCAGCCGCAACCGCGGGTCAGAGACCCAGTACTTC.

The V and J genes are TRBV5-1 and TRBJ1-1; D is unresolved. The V gene lost 0 bases and the J gene lost 1 base, with 10 bases spanning the gap. The CDR3 loop spans 15 amino acids. CDR1 and CDR2 (germline): SGHRS, YFSETQ. The CDR3 DNA is TGCGCCAGCAGCTTGGTTCCCCTTTCGAACACTGAAGCTTTCTTT. As protein: CASSLVPLSNTEAFF. The variable domain in full, with the rest retrieved from reference TRBV5-1 and TRBJ1-1, is KAGVTQTPRYLIKTRGQQVTLSCSPISGHRSVSWYQQTPGQGLQFLFEYFSETQRNKGNFPGRFSGRQFSNSRSEMNVSTLELGDSALYLCASSLVPLSNTEAFFGQGTRLTVV.

This clonotype has just one count. The chain is built from TRBV24-1 and TRBJ1-2; TRBD1 aligns across 7 bases. Germline CDR1 and CDR2: KGHDR and SFDVKD. The CDR3 extends over 14 amino acids. The V gene end was trimmed by 4 bases and the J gene end by 6 bases; junction bases not matched to a gene: 7. For the CDR3, the DNA is TGTGCCACCAGTGAACCCGACAGGGTGGATGGCTACACCTTC. Its translation is CATSEPDRVDGYTF.

This clonotype has just a few counts. This sequence joins TRBV7-6 and TRBJ2-3, with 13 bases lining up with TRBD2. Germline loops: CDR1 SGHVS, CDR2 FNYEAQ. The CDR3 loop spans 16 amino acids. Unmatched junction bases numbered 6, after V lost 6 bases and J lost 3 bases. Here the CDR3 DNA reads TGTGCCAGCAGTTCCGGACTAGCGGGAGAAACAGATACGCAGTATTTT. Amino acids: CASSSGLAGETDTQYF.

This clonotype has a handful of counts. The rearrangement joins TRBV10-3 to TRBJ2-3; D gene uncertain. CDR1 is ENHRY, CDR2 SYGVKD, per germline. Trimming removed 3 bases at V and 0 bases at J, with 7 bases between. The CDR3 has 14 amino acids. In DNA form, the CDR3 reads TGTGCCATCAGTGAAGGACCTAGCACAGATACGCAGTATTTT. This gives the protein CAISEGPSTDTQYF.

There are a few counts of this clonotype. The chain combines TRBV5-1 with TRBJ2-3; TRBD2 might be the D (6 bases). The CDR3 has 15 amino acids. CDR1 and CDR2 (germline): SGHRS, YFSETQ. V was shortened by 4 bases and J by 0 bases, with 12 bases between the two germline ends. As DNA, the CDR3 is TGCGCCAGCAGCCTCAGCGGGTACAGCACAGATACGCAGTATTTT. Translating it yields CASSLSGYSTDTQYF.

For the CDR3, the DNA is TGTGCCAGCAGGGGGGACAGGTACGAGCAGTACTTC. The encoded protein is CASRGDRYEQYF. The chain links TRBV2 to TRBJ2-7; TRBD1 matches at 8 bases. V dropped 6 bases and J dropped 4; count of bases not matched to a gene: 2. Germline V gene data show CDR1 as SNHLY and CDR2 as FYNNEI. CDR3 length: 12 amino acids.

This clonotype was seen a few times. This chain uses TRBV7-9 with TRBJ2-5; D not certain. The J call may be mistaken, given a closer DNA end match to TRBJ2-7. CDR3 length equals 15 residues. Germline V gene lookup returns CDR1 SEHNR and CDR2 FQNEAQ (reference sequence). CDR3: CASSMQSQRFNEQYF. CDR3 DNA: TGTGCCAGCAGCATGCAATCCCAGCGATTCAACGAGCAGTACTTC.